This T cell receptor beta chain appears in the sequencing data of a study of cytomegalovirus exposure and HLA in healthy donors (dated by TCRdb to 2016 to 2017). General notes on the study: An earlier analysis of roughly 570 of the donors reported approximately 260 Gb of sequence data and around 120 million unique TCR beta sequences obtained from about 180 million T cells. Approximately 310 gigabases of sequencing data and 80 million or so unique TCR sequences were included in an early release covering around 600 HLA-typed donors. Of the 300 to 500 genotyped donors, 65% to 90% were placed in the genetic ancestry cluster associated with self-reported Caucasian donors. The study aimed to test whether cataloging public T cell receptors could reveal signatures of past pathogen exposure. Using immunosequencing, the study profiled T cell repertoires from 550 to 750 subjects and related those repertoires to cytomegalovirus serostatus. Besides the first cohort of under 700 subjects, a separate validation cohort made up of around 120 different subjects was used. To predict cytomegalovirus infection status, the study brought together high-throughput TCR immunosequencing, statistical association of individual TCRs with disease status, and machine learning. A later analysis re-analyzed previously published TCR beta repertoires from hundreds of donors and added high-resolution HLA genotyping to study TCR occurrence patterns. In the later analysis, no new phenotypic data were used to find candidate immune exposures; instead, reliance was placed on TCR beta sequences and their occurrence across donors. An earlier analysis of around 540 of the donors applied high-throughput TCR beta sequencing to assess whether each TCR beta V gene segment acted as functional or pseudogenic. Donor age, sex, ethnicity and CMV serostatus were compiled together with the repertoire data. Genome-wide SNP genotypes for about 65% of the 666 donors were used in a later genetic analysis, which treated that subset as a discovery cohort. Every repertoire in the discovery cohort had been generated on one and the same sequencing platform. HLA typing included class I and class II loci at four-digit resolution. The number of donors typed differed by locus, with 629-630 for A, B, C, DRB1 and DQB1, over 500 for DQA1, over 600 for DPA1, and roughly 450 for DPB1. Four or five DR-DQ haplotypes were handled as single units for association and clustering because linkage in the cohort was strong. Among approximately 370 genotyped donors of the cohort, an average of around 220,000 unique TCR beta nucleotide sequences was sequenced per donor, of which about 18% were non-productive. The study at large found these results: In a later analysis, HLA-associated TCR beta chains showed more clonal expansion and lower generation probabilities than non-associated chains that were equally common. A later genetic analysis associated a missense DCLRE1C variant with V-gene and J-gene trimming of TCR beta chains, and an independent cohort replicated the association. In this cohort, only TCR beta chains were sequenced, and detectable features were limited by the absence of alpha or paired-chain data. A further reported finding was that TCR beta sequences accurately predicted the HLA-A and HLA-B alleles for most subjects in the first cohort. Because HLA typing was missing for some donors at each locus, association tests included only the typed subset. Most CMV-associated TCR beta chains appeared to be HLA-restricted in a later analysis, and the HLA associations seemed to be driven largely by CMV exposure. In a later analysis, several top co-occurrence clusters were reported to appear linked to parvovirus B19, influenza, CMV and Epstein-Barr virus. In an earlier analysis of roughly 560 of the donors, most TCR beta V segments were observed in productive rearrangements about 87% or about 30% of the time, broadly matching IMGT annotations. In a later analysis, TCR association rates were found to vary across HLA loci, with the most associated TCRs seen for DRB1 alleles and the fewest for HLA-C alleles. When HLA alleles, especially DR and DQ, strongly co-occurred, TCR associations were difficult to assign to individual alleles. The study listed over 150 TCR beta chains as associated with cytomegalovirus. Specific HLA alleles were associated with over 15,000 TCR beta sequences at a false discovery rate of 0.05 in a later analysis. Cytomegalovirus status was reported to be diagnosed by the classifier with high specificity and sensitivity in both the original and validation cohorts. The authors suggested that the approach could potentially be generalized to other disease states and immunological phenotypes. The only immune exposure information available for the cohort was CMV serostatus. Linkage disequilibrium might explain the correlated functional status among segregating V segments, but an unknown experimental factor could not be ruled out. Approximately 16 rarely observed V segments, including chromosome 9 orphons, were excluded from the earlier analysis of almost 600 of the donors because counts were too low. Three of the identified cytomegalovirus-associated TCR beta chains were confirmed in vitro to be specific for cytomegalovirus antigens. Most TCR sequences were seen in very few donors, while some public TCRs were found in many individuals. A group of highly shared sequence variants was considered likely to be a technical artifact of the sequencing pipeline. The 87-base-pair reads could not distinguish some IMGT-functional V segments, including TRBV6-2 and TRBV6-3, so those segments were excluded. A later genetic analysis reported fewer N-insertions in productive TCRs among donors in an Asian-associated ancestry cluster than the roughly 650-donor mean. The presence/absence analyses assumed that sequencing depth was roughly uniform across donors, and that assumption may not be true.

Receptor amplification or capture employed the immunoSEQ multiplex PCR assay. For the multiplex PCR, a mixture combining 60 forward primers for TCR Vbeta segments and 13 reverse primers for TCR Jbeta segments was used. The CDR3 region of rearranged TCR beta genes was amplified from genomic DNA with a multiplex PCR assay. Amplified TCR beta libraries were sequenced as 87-base-pair reads on the Illumina HiSeq System. Per the original workflow: A later analysis tallied 75 million to 95 million unique TCR beta chains across the 666 repertoires, and approximately 12 million of those chains were shared by two or more donors. Raw reads were error-corrected and collapsed into unique sequences with a nearest-neighbor algorithm that merged closely related sequences to remove PCR and sequencing errors. CDR3 sequences were aligned to IMGT reference sequences to assign V, D and J gene segments. For a sequence to be retained, at least a six-nucleotide match to both a V gene segment and a J gene segment was required. Rearrangements were classified as productive when the CDR3 lacked stop codons and remained in frame with V and J, and all other rearrangements were classified as non-productive. Following IMGT convention, CDR3 was defined as the stretch from the second conserved V-encoded cysteine up to the conserved J-encoded phenylalanine. Sequences without an unambiguous match to a single V gene segment were excluded from the earlier analysis of several hundred of the donors. An earlier analysis of 587 of the donors called V segments functional above 56.7% productive rearrangements and segregating when the between-donor standard deviation exceeded 5%. To diagnose cytomegalovirus status from the catalog of TCR beta chain sequences, a statistical classification framework was built. A later analysis assigned V and J genes by comparing TCR nucleotide sequences with IMGT/GENE-DB human TR gene sequences. Using the TCRdist pipeline, a later analysis assigned CDR3 sequences along with most-parsimonious VDJ recombination scenarios. In a later analysis, each TCR beta chain was defined by its CDR3 amino acid sequence together with its V-gene family, and reads lacking a unique V-gene family were excluded. To address suspected cross-contamination and a sequencing artifact, a later analysis removed 450 to 700 highly shared, low-generation-probability nucleotide sequences. In a later analysis, a clonal expansion index for each public chain was calculated from normalized within-repertoire ranks of inferred template counts. A later analysis computed generation probabilities with a VDJ recombination model fitted to out-of-frame rearrangements, and checked the results against IGoR. In a later analysis, TCR-TCR, TCR-HLA and TCR-CMV co-occurrence was scored with hypergeometric tests, and a repertoire-size bias correction was applied to TCR pairs. To estimate false discovery rates, a later analysis permuted the HLA or CMV assignments 20 times. In a later analysis, co-occurring TCRs were grouped with DBSCAN, and TCRdist sequence similarity was added when clustering was performed within HLA-allele-positive subsets. Repertoires with fewer than 30,000 or more than 120,000 public chains were left out of co-occurrence clustering, as were a handful of repertoires with anomalous nucleotide sharing. The table was pulled from immuneACCESS by TCRdb, which kept in-frame rearrangements only. Such tables lose some clones; where checked, under half of the loss comes from unresolved V genes, and the rest has no known cause. D and trimming come from the DNA, and the V and J calls and clone size come from that table. Present in this sample are some 170,000 clones, 80% to 90% of which were seen just once. The ten top clones hold 4.9% of the sample.

On this clone: No cognate antigen has been identified for it. No much larger clone is present one base from it, and per-base qualities are unavailable.

Its CDR3 holds 20 amino acids, cysteine through phenylalanine. Of all the DNA, just the CDR3 is kept, 60 bases in frame from base 1. The cohort comprised several hundred healthy bone marrow donors. Cohort members were all nominally healthy when sampled, although unrecorded immune exposures were likely present. The donor was CMV seropositive and was included in the group of 289 seropositive cohort members. A peripheral blood sample was provided by each donor, and peripheral blood mononuclear cells were used for TCR beta sequencing. Genomic DNA extraction from the blood cell samples was performed with the Qiagen DNeasy Blood Extraction Kit.

In this chain, TRBV21-1 is recombined with TRBJ1-2; no check of the table's D call, TRBD1, against the DNA was made. TRBV21-1 is recorded as a pseudogene. The sample comprised PBMCs. This TCR was recovered from a woman between 18 and 29 years old in good health and CMV-seropositive. The DNA sequence reads TGTGCCCGCAAAGGAAAGAACCTTAATGGCAGGGGGCCAGTGTTAGATGGCTACACCTTC. This yields the protein CARKGKNLNGRGPVLDGYTF.